Each of the 21 T cell receptor beta chains below was sequenced from the same sample in a study of T cell changes during pregnancy in multiple sclerosis. The table came from immunoSEQ multiplex PCR; TCRdb's copy has only in-frame clones and leaves some out. The sample yields around 92,000 clones, about 94% seen once. The source was peripheral blood, collected in the third trimester of pregnancy. The receptors derive from a female donor with multiple sclerosis, enrolled in a pregnancy study.

The V gene is TRBV6-6, the J gene TRBJ2-7, with TRBD2 identical over 7 bases. Germline CDR1 reads MNHNY; CDR2 reads SVGAGI (reference sequence). With V trimmed by 8 bases and J by 2 bases, 6 bases remained unmatched. This CDR3 comprises 13 residues. CDR3 DNA sequence: TGTGCCAGCTCAAGCGGGACCCCCTACGAGCAGTACTTC. Protein: CASSSGTPYEQYF.

The V and J genes are TRBV7-6 and TRBJ1-1; tentatively, D is TRBD1 (5 bases). This CDR3 contains 13 residues. The ends were cut back, 2 bases at V and 3 bases at J, with 7 bases in the middle. Germline V lookup: CDR1 SGHVS, CDR2 FNYEAQ. The DNA for the CDR3 is TGTGCCAGCAGCTTAAGCAGGGACACTGAAGCTTTCTTT. It is translated as CASSLSRDTEAFF.

The rearrangement uses TRBV11-2 and TRBJ1-2; D perhaps matches TRBD1 (6 bases). CDR3 length: 15 residues. The germline CDR1 and CDR2 sequences are SGHAT and FQNNGV. Trimming left V 5 bases short and J 4 bases short, with 17 bases between. The CDR3 DNA is TGTGCCAGCAGCCCCCGAGCCGGGACAACCTATGGCTACACCTTC. Its protein is CASSPRAGTTYGYTF. Using reference TRBV11-2 and TRBJ1-2 for the parts outside the CDR3, the full variable domain is EAGVAQSPRYKIIEKRQSVAFWCNPISGHATLYWYQQILGQGPKLLIQFQNNGVVDDSQLPKDRFSAERLKGVDSTLKIQPAKLEDSAVYLCASSPRAGTTYGYTFGSGTRLTVV.

The chain combines TRBV6-6 with TRBJ1-1, with D possibly being TRBD1 (5 bases). There are 13 residues in the CDR3. Trimming took 3 bases from V and 5 from J, leaving 10 bases between them. Germline CDR1 reads MNHNY; CDR2 reads SVGAGI (reference sequence). CDR3 bases: TGTGCCAGCAGTTATCCCCAGGGAACTGAAGCTTTCTTT. Encoded protein: CASSYPQGTEAFF.

J is TRBJ2-2 and V is TRBV28; weak D call: TRBD2 (8 bases). CDR3 length: 17 amino acids. Trimming cost V 6 bases and J 4 bases, with 21 bases left between them. Germline CDR1 is MDHEN and CDR2 is SYDVKM. The CDR3: CASSPPGGGGSTGELFF. CDR3 DNA: TGTGCCAGCAGCCCCCCGGGAGGGGGCGGAAGCACCGGGGAGCTGTTTTTT.

The chain combines TRBV7-3 with TRBJ2-3; 10 bases match TRBD2. J lost 6 bases, V lost 5 bases, and 8 bases had no gene match. The V gene's germline CDR1 is SGHTA and CDR2 FQGTGA. This CDR3 has 15 amino acids. The CDR3 protein is CASSLLAGVGDTQYF. The CDR3, as DNA: TGTGCCAGCAGCCTTCTAGCGGGAGTTGGCGATACGCAGTATTTT.

The V and J genes are TRBV9 and TRBJ1-1; perhaps TRBD1 as D (6 bases). V shed 3 bases and J shed 4 bases, with 13 bases lying between them. In germline, CDR1 is SGDLS, CDR2 YYNGEE. The CDR3 totals 14 residues. CDR3 sequence: CASSDRARITEAFF. The CDR3 DNA is TGTGCCAGCAGCGACAGGGCTCGTATCACTGAAGCTTTCTTT.

Only a few counts were recorded for this clone. This chain joins TRBV2 and TRBJ2-4, with D unclear. Germline V gene sequence: CDR1 SNHLY, CDR2 FYNNEI. The length of the CDR3 is 14 residues. The V end was cut by 6 bases, the J end by 0 bases, with 9 bases between. In nucleotides, the CDR3 is TGTGCCAGCAGCCTAAATATAGCCAAAAACATTCAGTACTTC. Amino acid sequence: CASSLNIAKNIQYF.

This chain joins TRBV5-6 and TRBJ1-2, with D tentatively TRBD1 (6 bases). Germline V gene lookup returns CDR1 SGHDT and CDR2 YYEEEE. Trimming left V 4 bases short and J 8 bases short, with 9 bases between. This CDR3 contains 11 residues. Written as DNA, the CDR3 is TGTGCCAGCAGCATAGACAGGGGCTACACCTTC. Translation gives CASSIDRGYTF.

The chain has TRBV19 and TRBJ1-2; perhaps TRBD1 as D (5 bases). Germline assignment: CDR1 LNHDA and CDR2 SQIVND (reference sequence). The CDR3 runs 15 residues. The V end lost 3 bases, the J end lost 3 bases, and 14 bases lay between the germline ends. DNA for the CDR3: TGTGCCAGTAGTATGGTAGGGGCGGCGGACTATGGCTACACCTTC. Its translation: CASSMVGAADYGYTF.

This clone was picked up one time. The chain is built from TRBV6-5 and TRBJ1-2; no clear D gene. Germline CDR1 MNHEY, CDR2 SVGAGI. The CDR3 runs to 16 residues. Trimming removed 4 bases at V and 4 bases at J, with 19 bases between. The CDR3 region has the DNA TGTGCCAGCAGTTCGGGGATCTCCAGAATAAGCTATGGCTACACCTTC. It codes for CASSSGISRISYGYTF.

The gene calls are TRBV6-1 and TRBJ1-5, with D possibly matching TRBD1 (6 bases). The germline gives CDR1 MNHNS, CDR2 SASEGT. This CDR3 has 14 amino acids. V shed 7 bases and J shed 1 base, with 11 bases lying between them. CDR3 coding DNA: TGTGCCAGCAAGACAGGAGAGAGCAATCAGCCCCAGCATTTT. Its translation is CASKTGESNQPQHF.

As DNA, the CDR3 is TGTGCCAGCAGCAAAGCTCAGGAAATGCGTGGTGAAAAACTGTTTTTT. As protein: CASSKAQEMRGEKLFF. This chain connects TRBV21-1 to TRBJ1-4; TRBD1 is the table's D call and was not checked against the DNA. TRBV21-1 constitutes a pseudogene. CDR3 length: 16 amino acids.

The gene calls are TRBV15 and TRBJ2-3; TRBD1 aligns across 8 bases. Germline V gives CDR1 LNHNV, CDR2 YYDKDF (reference sequence). Trimming cost V 0 bases and J 4 bases; bases outside gene matches: 3. The CDR3 runs 15 residues. As DNA, the CDR3 is TGTGCCACCAGCAGAGACGGGACAGGTGCAGATACGCAGTATTTT. It is translated as CATSRDGTGADTQYF.

V and J are TRBV19 and TRBJ2-4; 10 bases match TRBD2. V dropped 3 bases and J dropped 5; count of bases not matched to a gene: 10. CDR3 length: 17 amino acids. Germline CDR1 LNHDA, CDR2 SQIVND (reference sequence). In DNA, the CDR3 is TGTGCCAGTAGTATGCATGTAGCGGGAGGTCGGGAAAACATTCAGTACTTC. The encoded protein is CASSMHVAGGRENIQYF.

The chain joins TRBV18 to TRBJ2-1; 11 nucleotides agree with TRBD2. The germline gives CDR1 KGHSH, CDR2 LQKENI. The CDR3 length is 14 residues. Trimming at V came to 8 bases and at J to 4 bases, leaving 4 bases not matched to a gene. The CDR3 DNA is TGTGCCAGCCTAGCGGGAGGCAAGTACAATGAGCAGTTCTTC. Residues: CASLAGGKYNEQFF.

This clone has just one count. The rearrangement uses TRBV6-6 and TRBJ2-7, with TRBD1 matching 8 bases. V shed 8 bases, J shed 7 bases, and the junction held 13 bases outside the gene matches. CDR1 is MNHNY and CDR2 is SVGAGI in the germline V gene (reference sequence). The CDR3 runs 14 residues. CDR3 in amino acids: CASSPRQGYGEQYF. CDR3 DNA: TGTGCCAGCTCTCCGCGACAGGGGTATGGAGAGCAGTACTTC.

This chain joins TRBV5-1 and TRBJ2-7, with D maybe TRBD1 (6 bases). V was pared by 0 bases and J by 3 bases, with 7 bases between. The CDR3 covers 13 residues. In germline, CDR1 is SGHRS, CDR2 YFSETQ. The CDR3 DNA follows: TGCGCCAGCAGCTTGGACAGGGACTACGAGCAGTACTTC. Encoded protein: CASSLDRDYEQYF.

The chain carries TRBV15 and TRBJ2-3; 8 nucleotides agree with TRBD2. The V and J ends lost 0 bases and 2 bases, in that order; junction bases with no gene match: 10. The CDR3 runs 18 residues. Germline V gene data show CDR1 as LNHNV and CDR2 as YYDKDF (reference sequence). The DNA of the CDR3 is TGTGCCACCAGCAGAGATCGGGGGGGGACTCTTCCCACAGATACGCAGTATTTT. Translating it yields CATSRDRGGTLPTDTQYF.

This chain links TRBV19 with TRBJ2-7; TRBD2 aligns across 7 bases. V shed 5 bases, J shed 2 bases, and the junction held 9 bases outside the gene matches. Germline V gene data show CDR1 as LNHDA and CDR2 as SQIVND (reference sequence). The CDR3 sequence is 15 residues long. CDR3 bases: TGTGCCAGTAGTGGCGCTAGCGGAAGAACCTACGAGCAGTACTTC. The encoded protein is CASSGASGRTYEQYF.

J is TRBJ1-1 and V is TRBV7-9, with D unresolved. Trimming stripped 5 bases from V and 4 bases from J, with 8 bases between. The length of the CDR3 is 12 residues. CDR1 is SEHNR and CDR2 is FQNEAQ in the germline V gene (reference sequence). CDR3: CASSPPSTEAFF. In DNA, the CDR3 is TGTGCCAGCAGCCCCCCCTCCACTGAAGCTTTCTTT.